These T cell receptor beta chains were read from a single sample in a study of T cell repertoires in cytomegalovirus infection. TCRdb processed the reads anew with MiXCR; each CDR3 protein has one entry. Altogether hundreds of thousands of distinct CDR3 sequences are present, around 24% being singletons, with the ten largest covering 6.5% to 10%. The sequenced sample was CD8+ T cells from PBMCs. The receptors were sampled from a human donor in good health (CMV status not recorded). Some clones in this sample may be carry-over from other donors' samples. The CDR3 runs from the conserved cysteine through the conserved F or W. D genes are given only for firm matches. Clone size is not always given. Where it is, it says once, few, many or a class for expanded clones.

j_call: TRBJ1-1
v_call: TRBV4-2
clone_size: NA
d_call: NA
cdr3_aa: CASSQTGGGTEAFF
cdr3_nt: TGTGCCAGCAGCCAGACGGGGGGGGGCACTGAAGCTTTCTTT

j_call: TRBJ1-6
v_call: TRBV28
clone_size: few
d_call: NA
cdr3_aa: CASSLVRGFNYNSPLHF
cdr3_nt: TGTGCCAGCAGTTTGGTACGCGGCTTCAACTATAATTCACCCCTCCACTTT

j_call: TRBJ2-6
v_call: TRBV19
clone_size: few
d_call: TRBD1
cdr3_aa: CASGQGASGANVLTF
cdr3_nt: TGTGCCAGTGGGCAGGGGGCTTCTGGGGCCAACGTCCTGACTTTC

j_call: TRBJ1-4
v_call: TRBV20-1
clone_size: few
d_call: NA
cdr3_aa: CSARDPQSTNEKLFF
cdr3_nt: TGCAGTGCTAGAGATCCCCAGTCAACTAATGAAAAACTGTTTTTT

j_call: TRBJ2-1
v_call: TRBV14
clone_size: NA
d_call: NA
cdr3_aa: CANSQDPTNEQFF
cdr3_nt: TGTGCCAACAGCCAAGATCCCACCAATGAGCAGTTCTTC

j_call: TRBJ1-1
v_call: TRBV12-3/TRBV12-4
clone_size: many
d_call: NA
cdr3_aa: CASRALVPEAFF
cdr3_nt: TGTGCCAGCAGGGCGCTGGTCCCTGAAGCTTTCTTT

j_call: TRBJ1-1
v_call: TRBV20-1
clone_size: NA
d_call: TRBD1
cdr3_aa: CSAGRGRRTEAFF
cdr3_nt: TGCAGTGCTGGCAGGGGGCGGAGGACTGAAGCTTTCTTT

j_call: TRBJ1-2
v_call: TRBV20-1
clone_size: NA
d_call: NA
cdr3_aa: CSARVRSGSYGYTF
cdr3_nt: TGCAGTGCTAGAGTCCGGTCAGGGTCCTATGGCTACACCTTC

j_call: TRBJ2-7
v_call: TRBV7-9
clone_size: NA
d_call: NA
cdr3_aa: CASSLAEGDYEQYF
cdr3_nt: TGTGCCAGCAGCTTAGCGGAAGGGGACTACGAGCAGTACTTC

j_call: TRBJ1-1
v_call: TRBV12-3/TRBV12-4
clone_size: NA
d_call: NA
cdr3_aa: CASALAAEAFF
cdr3_nt: TGTGCCAGCGCCCTCGCCGCTGAAGCTTTCTTT

j_call: TRBJ1-2
v_call: TRBV5-5
clone_size: NA
d_call: NA
cdr3_aa: CASSEEVLGGIYGYTF
cdr3_nt: TGTGCCAGCAGCGAGGAAGTACTCGGGGGTATCTATGGCTACACCTTC

j_call: TRBJ2-1
v_call: TRBV5-1
clone_size: NA
d_call: NA
cdr3_aa: CASSYRPGTHNEQFF
cdr3_nt: TGCGCCAGCAGCTATAGACCGGGAACCCACAATGAGCAGTTCTTC

j_call: TRBJ1-2
v_call: TRBV11-1
clone_size: NA
d_call: NA
cdr3_aa: CASSLGRGLLGYTF
cdr3_nt: TGTGCCAGCAGCTTGGGCAGGGGCCTCCTCGGCTACACCTTC

j_call: TRBJ1-1
v_call: TRBV29-1
clone_size: NA
d_call: NA
cdr3_aa: CSVQSTTEAFF
cdr3_nt: TGCAGCGTACAGTCAACCACTGAAGCTTTCTTT

j_call: TRBJ2-5
v_call: TRBV18
clone_size: NA
d_call: TRBD2
cdr3_aa: CASSPPARHTLAQETQYF
cdr3_nt: TGTGCCAGCTCACCACCTGCCCGACACACACTAGCGCAAGAGACCCAGTACTTC

j_call: TRBJ1-2
v_call: TRBV5-4
clone_size: few
d_call: NA
cdr3_aa: CALSGQSNYGYTF
cdr3_nt: TGTGCCCTCAGTGGACAGTCCAACTATGGCTACACCTTC

j_call: TRBJ2-1
v_call: TRBV7-9
clone_size: many
d_call: NA
cdr3_aa: CASSFSGGTTYNEQFF
cdr3_nt: TGTGCCAGCAGCTTTAGTGGGGGGACGACCTACAATGAGCAGTTCTTC

j_call: TRBJ2-1
v_call: TRBV7-9
clone_size: few
d_call: NA
cdr3_aa: CASRPRVSYNEQFF
cdr3_nt: TGTGCCAGCAGGCCCCGGGTCTCCTACAATGAGCAGTTCTTC

j_call: TRBJ2-2
v_call: TRBV7-2
clone_size: many
d_call: TRBD1
cdr3_aa: CASSLVNPGQGATGELFF
cdr3_nt: TGTGCCAGCAGCTTGGTAAACCCTGGACAGGGGGCGACCGGGGAGCTGTTTTTT

j_call: TRBJ1-1
v_call: TRBV7-2
clone_size: many
d_call: NA
cdr3_aa: CASSWGWQGANTEAFF
cdr3_nt: TGTGCCAGCAGCTGGGGGTGGCAGGGCGCAAACACTGAAGCTTTCTTT

j_call: TRBJ2-5
v_call: TRBV4-3
clone_size: few
d_call: TRBD1
cdr3_aa: CASSQLPGQGQETQYF
cdr3_nt: TGCGCCAGCAGCCAACTACCGGGACAGGGTCAAGAGACCCAGTACTTC

j_call: TRBJ1-5
v_call: TRBV6-6
clone_size: NA
d_call: NA
cdr3_aa: CASSYSIGRGNQPQHF
cdr3_nt: TGTGCCAGCAGTTACTCGATTGGGAGAGGCAATCAGCCCCAGCATTTT

j_call: TRBJ1-2
v_call: TRBV2
clone_size: NA
d_call: NA
cdr3_aa: CASLGQLMGLNYGYTF
cdr3_nt: TGTGCCAGCCTGGGACAACTCATGGGACTAAACTATGGCTACACCTTC

j_call: TRBJ2-7
v_call: TRBV7-2
clone_size: many
d_call: NA
cdr3_aa: CASSLESGSYEQYF
cdr3_nt: TGTGCCAGCAGCTTAGAGTCCGGCTCCTACGAGCAGTACTTC

j_call: TRBJ1-2
v_call: TRBV29-1
clone_size: NA
d_call: NA
cdr3_aa: CSVVSNYGYTF
cdr3_nt: TGCAGCGTTGTGTCTAACTATGGCTACACCTTC

j_call: TRBJ1-2
v_call: TRBV7-2
clone_size: few
d_call: NA
cdr3_aa: CASSLDLSWGYTF
cdr3_nt: TGTGCCAGCAGCTTAGATTTATCTTGGGGCTACACCTTC

j_call: TRBJ1-2
v_call: TRBV28
clone_size: NA
d_call: TRBD1
cdr3_aa: CASSLIGQGAGNGYTF
cdr3_nt: TGTGCCAGCAGTCTCATCGGACAGGGGGCAGGGAATGGCTACACCTTC